A single T cell receptor beta chain is shown here with its context. Its target is unknown. The entry originates in a study of T cells in Graves' hyperthyroidism and ophthalmopathy. Study in general: Pretreatment peripheral blood was obtained at initial diagnosis.

The V gene's germline CDR1 is MNHEY and CDR2 SMNVEV (reference sequence). Trimming took 3 bases from V and 7 from J; bases not matched to a gene: 5. This CDR3 spans 14 amino acids. Overall study findings and caveats: Using 13 V-J features, a model discriminated ophthalmopathy from stable hyperthyroidism. Blood also contained most expanded thyroid clonotypes above 0.001. Before onset, ophthalmopathy was predicted by the model a median around 6.2 months earlier.

TCR beta CDR3 region amplification was performed from RNA transcripts. RT-PCR in the first round (using the HTBI primer set) targeted the TCR CDR3. TCRdb analysed the multiplex PCR reads with MiXCR anew, one entry per CDR3 protein. The sample lists hundreds of thousands of distinct CDR3 sequences, just under 25% seen once, with 73% in the top ten. This chain connects TRBV27 to TRBJ2-7; 11 nucleotides agree with TRBD2. This TCR derives from a man between 45 and 60 years old with Graves' hyperthyroidism. Input material: blood. This CDR3 is CASSFGLAGEEQYF. CDR3 in DNA: TGTGCCAGCAGTTTCGGACTAGCGGGCGAAGAGCAGTACTTC.